A single TCR beta chain is shown here with its context. In the original processing: Amplifying reference gene primers gave estimates of nucleated cell counts. Clones were sequenced by immunoSEQ multiplex PCR, and TCRdb holds only the in-frame ones, with some missing. That table supplies the V and J calls and clone size; D and trimming were determined from the DNA. The profile covers 350,000 to 450,000 clones, with around 90% appearing a single time and about 3% taken by the ten largest. The sample originates from a study of blood T cell repertoires in COVID-19. Sequences were obtained from peripheral blood. This TCR derives from a human donor in a cohort sampled during active COVID-19.

CDR3 in amino acids: CASSTSAQETQYF. The CDR3 nucleotides read TGTGCCAGTAGTACTAGCGCACAAGAGACCCAGTACTTC. The chain couples TRBV19 to TRBJ2-5; maybe TRBD2 (6 bases). The CDR3 contains 13 residues. CDR1 and CDR2 from the germline V gene are LNHDA and SQIVND (reference sequence). The V end lost 4 bases, the J end lost 2 bases, and 8 bases lay between the germline ends.